These 8 T cell receptor beta chains came from one sample sequenced in a study of T cell repertoires in aging, cancer and after chemotherapy. A mixed TRB-A/B primer pool amplified rearranged TRB by multiplex touch-down PCR. TCRdb used MiXCR to reprocess the multiplex PCR reads, holding one entry per CDR3 protein. Of almost 5,000 distinct CDR3 sequences listed, under 25% were seen once; the top ten hold about 10%. TCR beta rearrangements were amplified from peripheral blood genomic DNA. Sequencing used blood. The receptors stem from a human donor in good health. The donor label of this sample is uncertain.

Within the sample, this clonotype is medium-sized. The chain has TRBV19 and TRBJ1-2, with D possibly TRBD1 on 6 matching bases. CDR1 and CDR2 from the germline V gene are LNHDA and SQIVND (reference sequence). The CDR3 loop spans 15 amino acids. Trimming shortened V by 6 bases and J by 3 bases, and 17 bases separated the two germline ends. The CDR3: CASSSDSTGDYGYTF. Written as DNA, the CDR3 is TGTGCCAGTAGCTCTGACTCGACAGGAGACTATGGCTACACCTTC. Complete variable domain (other parts from reference TRBV19 and TRBJ1-2): DGGITQSPKYLFRKEGQNVTLSCEQNLNHDAMYWYRQDPGQGLRLIYYSQIVNDFQKGDIAEGYSVSREKKESFPLTVTSAQKNPTAFYLCASSSDSTGDYGYTFGSGTRLTVV.

This clonotype qualifies as medium-sized. The chain has TRBV27 and TRBJ1-6; possibly TRBD1 for D (5 bases). Germline-derived CDR1 and CDR2 are MNHEY and SMNVEV (reference sequence). The CDR3 has 15 amino acids. Trimming left V 3 bases short and J 6 bases short, with 12 bases between. DNA of the CDR3: TGTGCCAGCAGTTTCGTGCGGGGGACTAATTCACCCCTCCACTTT. Translation gives CASSFVRGTNSPLHF.

V usage is TRBV19 and J usage is TRBJ2-7; 10 nucleotides align to TRBD1. CDR1 and CDR2 (germline): LNHDA, SQIVND (reference sequence). V shed 5 bases and J 4 bases; nucleotides not matched to a gene: 8. The CDR3 has 15 amino acids. The DNA for the CDR3 is TGTGCCAGTAGTTCCTCGGGGGGACAGGGGTACGAGCAGTACTTC. It translates to CASSSSGGQGYEQYF.

By share, this clonotype ranks as medium-sized. The DNA for the CDR3 is TGTGCCAGCAGCTCCAGCGGGGGATCCTACGAGCAGTACTTC. It codes for CASSSSGGSYEQYF. The chain carries TRBV7-2 and TRBJ2-7; 8 nucleotides line up with TRBD2. After removal of 4 bases from V and 1 base from J, the junction contained 3 bases not matched to a gene. The CDR3 totals 14 residues. In germline, CDR1 is SGHTA, CDR2 FQGNSA.

This clonotype qualifies as medium-sized. The rearrangement uses TRBV19 and TRBJ1-1; D ambiguous. The CDR3 runs to 17 residues. V lost 0 bases to trimming and J lost 1 base, with 15 bases between them. Per the germline V gene, CDR1 is LNHDA and CDR2 is SQIVND (reference sequence). CDR3 bases: TGTGCCAGTAGTATAGACCGTTTAAGACGAACGAACACTGAAGCTTTCTTT. Its protein product is CASSIDRLRRTNTEAFF.

By share, this clonotype counts as medium-sized. The chain uses TRBV5-5 and TRBJ1-1, with D uncertain. CDR1 SGHKS and CDR2 YYEKEE come from the germline V gene (reference sequence). The CDR3 is 15 amino acids. V was clipped by 1 base and J by 3 bases, with 13 bases between them. CDR3 DNA sequence: TGTGCCAGCAGCTTGATACTGTCCGAGGACACTGAAGCTTTCTTT. As protein: CASSLILSEDTEAFF.

This clonotype is medium-sized (0.01 to 0.1%). The CDR3, as DNA: TGTGCCAGCAGTGACGGGACAGGGGACACCAATGAGCAGTTCTTC. Its translation is CASSDGTGDTNEQFF. The gene calls are TRBV6-1 and TRBJ2-1; 10 bases fit TRBD1. The trim removed 3 bases at V and 6 bases at J, leaving 5 bases unmatched. Germline V CDR1 and CDR2: MNHNS, SASEGT. The CDR3 spans 15 residues.

This clonotype is deemed medium-sized. V is TRBV18 and J is TRBJ2-1, with D tentatively TRBD1 (6 bases). Germline V gene data show CDR1 as KGHSH and CDR2 as LQKENI. V lost 4 bases, J lost 0 bases, and 10 bases lay in between. The length of the CDR3 is 15 residues. The CDR3: CASSHQGNSYNEQFF. Here the CDR3 DNA reads TGTGCCAGCTCACATCAGGGGAACTCCTACAATGAGCAGTTCTTC.